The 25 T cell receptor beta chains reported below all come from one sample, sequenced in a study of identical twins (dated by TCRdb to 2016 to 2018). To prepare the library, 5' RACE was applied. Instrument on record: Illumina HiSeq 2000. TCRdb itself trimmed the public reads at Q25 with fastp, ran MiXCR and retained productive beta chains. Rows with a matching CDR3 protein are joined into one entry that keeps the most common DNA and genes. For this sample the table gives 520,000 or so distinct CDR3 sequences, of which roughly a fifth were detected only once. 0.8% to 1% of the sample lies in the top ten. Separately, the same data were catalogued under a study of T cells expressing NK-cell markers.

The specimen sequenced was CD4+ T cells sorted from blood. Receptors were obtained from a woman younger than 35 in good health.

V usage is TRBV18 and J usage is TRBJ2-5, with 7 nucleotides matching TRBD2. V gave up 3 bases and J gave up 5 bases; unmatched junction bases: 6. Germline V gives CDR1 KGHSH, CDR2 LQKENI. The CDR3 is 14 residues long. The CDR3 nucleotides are TGTGCCAGCTCACCTCGACTAGCCGTGGAGACCCAGTACTTC. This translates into CASSPRLAVETQYF.

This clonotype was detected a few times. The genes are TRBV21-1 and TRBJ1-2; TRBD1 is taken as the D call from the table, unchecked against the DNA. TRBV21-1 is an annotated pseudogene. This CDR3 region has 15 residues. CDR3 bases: TGTGCCAGCAGCACCAACGACAGGGAGAACTATGGCTACACCTTC. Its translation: CASSTNDRENYGYTF.

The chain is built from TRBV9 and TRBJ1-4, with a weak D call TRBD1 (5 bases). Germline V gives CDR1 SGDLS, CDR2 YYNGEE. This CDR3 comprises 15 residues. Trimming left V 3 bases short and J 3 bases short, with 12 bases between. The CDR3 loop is CASSETGTPNEKLFF. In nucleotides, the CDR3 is TGTGCCAGCAGCGAGACCGGGACTCCTAATGAAAAACTGTTTTTT.

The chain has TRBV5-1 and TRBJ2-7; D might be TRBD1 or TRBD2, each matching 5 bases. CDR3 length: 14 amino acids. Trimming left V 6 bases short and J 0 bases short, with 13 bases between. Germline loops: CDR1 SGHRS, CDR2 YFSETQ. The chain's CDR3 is CASTSRDGSYEQYF. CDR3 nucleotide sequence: TGCGCCAGCACCTCCAGGGACGGCTCCTACGAGCAGTACTTC.

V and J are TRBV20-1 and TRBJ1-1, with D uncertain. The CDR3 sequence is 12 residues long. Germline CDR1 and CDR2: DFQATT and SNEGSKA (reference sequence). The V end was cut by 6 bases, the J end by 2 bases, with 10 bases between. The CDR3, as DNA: TGCAGTGCCACCGGGCTTAACACTGAAGCTTTCTTT. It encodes CSATGLNTEAFF.

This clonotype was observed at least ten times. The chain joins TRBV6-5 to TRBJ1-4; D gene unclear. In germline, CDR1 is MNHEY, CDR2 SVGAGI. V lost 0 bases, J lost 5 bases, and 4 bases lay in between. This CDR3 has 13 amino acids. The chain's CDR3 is CASSYSGNEKLFF. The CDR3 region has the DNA TGTGCCAGCAGTTACTCGGGGAATGAAAAACTGTTTTTT.

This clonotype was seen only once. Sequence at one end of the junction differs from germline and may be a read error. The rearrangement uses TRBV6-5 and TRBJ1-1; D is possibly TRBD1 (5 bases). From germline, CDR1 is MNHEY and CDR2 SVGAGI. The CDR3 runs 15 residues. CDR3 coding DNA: TGTGCCAGCGGTTACGCGGGGGAGGGGAAAACTGAAGCTTTCTTT. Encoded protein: CASGYAGEGKTEAFF.

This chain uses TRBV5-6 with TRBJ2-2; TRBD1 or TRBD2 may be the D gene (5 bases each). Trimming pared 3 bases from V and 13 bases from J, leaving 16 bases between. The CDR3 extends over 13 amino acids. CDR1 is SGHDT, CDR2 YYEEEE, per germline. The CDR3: CASSWSGTEVLFF. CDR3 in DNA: TGTGCCAGCAGCTGGTCCGGGACCGAGGTGCTGTTTTTT.

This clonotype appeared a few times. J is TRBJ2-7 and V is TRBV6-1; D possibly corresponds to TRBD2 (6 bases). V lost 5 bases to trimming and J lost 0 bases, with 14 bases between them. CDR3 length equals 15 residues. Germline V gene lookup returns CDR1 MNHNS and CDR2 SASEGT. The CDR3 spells CASSRTPGDSYEQYF. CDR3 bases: TGTGCCAGCAGTCGGACCCCGGGGGACTCCTACGAGCAGTACTTC.

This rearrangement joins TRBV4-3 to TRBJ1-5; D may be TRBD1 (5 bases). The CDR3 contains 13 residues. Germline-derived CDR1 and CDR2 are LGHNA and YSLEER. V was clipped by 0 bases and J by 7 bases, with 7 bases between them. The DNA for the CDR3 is TGCGCCAGCAGCCAAGACAGGGTGCAGCCCCAGCATTTT. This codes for CASSQDRVQPQHF.

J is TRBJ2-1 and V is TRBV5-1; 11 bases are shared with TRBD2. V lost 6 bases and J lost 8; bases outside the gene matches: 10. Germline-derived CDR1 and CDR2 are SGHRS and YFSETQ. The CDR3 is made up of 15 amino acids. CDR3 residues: CASKFLAGGRDEQFF. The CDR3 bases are TGCGCCAGCAAATTTCTAGCGGGGGGCAGGGATGAGCAGTTCTTC.

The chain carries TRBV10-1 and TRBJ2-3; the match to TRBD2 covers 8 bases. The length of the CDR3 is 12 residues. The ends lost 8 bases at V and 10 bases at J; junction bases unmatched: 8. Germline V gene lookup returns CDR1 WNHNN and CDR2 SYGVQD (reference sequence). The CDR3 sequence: CASSPGGSAQYF. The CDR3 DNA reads TGCGCCAGCTCCCCGGGGGGGAGTGCGCAGTATTTT.

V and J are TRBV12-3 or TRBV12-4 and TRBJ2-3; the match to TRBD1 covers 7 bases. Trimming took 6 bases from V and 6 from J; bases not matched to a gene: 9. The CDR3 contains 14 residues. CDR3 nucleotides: TGTGCCAGCAGCCGGGACAGATTATTCGATACGCAGTATTTT. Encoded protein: CASSRDRLFDTQYF.

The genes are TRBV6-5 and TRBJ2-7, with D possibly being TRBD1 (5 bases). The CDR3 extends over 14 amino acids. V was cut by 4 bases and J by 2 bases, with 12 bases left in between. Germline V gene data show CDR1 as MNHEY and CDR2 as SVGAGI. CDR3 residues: CASSWRQPPYEQYF. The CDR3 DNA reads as TGTGCCAGCAGTTGGAGACAGCCACCCTACGAGCAGTACTTC.

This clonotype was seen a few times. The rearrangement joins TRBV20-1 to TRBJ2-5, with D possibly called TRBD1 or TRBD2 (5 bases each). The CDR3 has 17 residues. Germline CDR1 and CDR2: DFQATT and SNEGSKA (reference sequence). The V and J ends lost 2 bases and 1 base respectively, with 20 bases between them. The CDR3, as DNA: TGCAGTGCTAGACCAAGGGCACGGTGGGGGAGCCAAGAGACCCAGTACTTC. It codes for CSARPRARWGSQETQYF.

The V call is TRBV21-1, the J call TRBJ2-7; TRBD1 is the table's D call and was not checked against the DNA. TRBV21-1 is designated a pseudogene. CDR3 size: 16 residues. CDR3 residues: CASSKSLRGPGVEQYF. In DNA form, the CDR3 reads TGTGCCAGCAGCAAAAGCCTAAGGGGACCGGGGGTCGAGCAGTACTTC.

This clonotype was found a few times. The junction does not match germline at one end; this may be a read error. CDR3 region: CSGRGGGENEQYF. DNA of the CDR3: TGCAGTGGTAGAGGAGGGGGCGAGAACGAGCAGTACTTC. J is TRBJ2-7 and V is TRBV20-1; weak D call: TRBD1 (7 bases). There are 13 residues in the CDR3. Germline V gene data show CDR1 as DFQATT and CDR2 as SNEGSKA (reference sequence).

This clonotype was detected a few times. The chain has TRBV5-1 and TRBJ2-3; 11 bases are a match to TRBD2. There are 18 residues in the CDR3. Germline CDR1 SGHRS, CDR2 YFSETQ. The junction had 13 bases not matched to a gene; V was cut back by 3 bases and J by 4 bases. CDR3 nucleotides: TGCGCCAGCAGCTCCGCCACGCTACTAGCGGGAGTTTCAGATACGCAGTATTTT. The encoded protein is CASSSATLLAGVSDTQYF.

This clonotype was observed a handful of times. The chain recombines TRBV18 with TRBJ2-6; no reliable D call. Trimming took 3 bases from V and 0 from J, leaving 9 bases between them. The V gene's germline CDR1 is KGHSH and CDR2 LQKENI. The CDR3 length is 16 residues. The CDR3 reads CASSPSPISGANVLTF. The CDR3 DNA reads TGTGCCAGCTCACCTAGCCCCATCTCTGGGGCCAACGTCCTGACTTTC.

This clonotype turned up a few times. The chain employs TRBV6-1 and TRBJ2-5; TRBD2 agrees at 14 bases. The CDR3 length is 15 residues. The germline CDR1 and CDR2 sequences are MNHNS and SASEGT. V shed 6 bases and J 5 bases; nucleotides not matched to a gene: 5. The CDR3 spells CASSVGTSGGETQYF. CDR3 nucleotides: TGTGCCAGCAGCGTTGGGACTAGCGGGGGTGAGACCCAGTACTTC.

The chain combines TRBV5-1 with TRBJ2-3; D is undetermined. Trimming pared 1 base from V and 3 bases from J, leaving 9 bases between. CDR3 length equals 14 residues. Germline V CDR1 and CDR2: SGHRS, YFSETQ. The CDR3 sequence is CASSLSSPTDTQYF. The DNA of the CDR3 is TGCGCCAGCAGCTTGTCTTCCCCGACAGATACGCAGTATTTT.

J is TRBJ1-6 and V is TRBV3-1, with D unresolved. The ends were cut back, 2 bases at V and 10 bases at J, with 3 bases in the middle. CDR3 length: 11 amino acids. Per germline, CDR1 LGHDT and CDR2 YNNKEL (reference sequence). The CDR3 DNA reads TGTGCCAGCAGCCAATCCTCACCCCTCCACTTT. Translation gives CASSQSSPLHF.

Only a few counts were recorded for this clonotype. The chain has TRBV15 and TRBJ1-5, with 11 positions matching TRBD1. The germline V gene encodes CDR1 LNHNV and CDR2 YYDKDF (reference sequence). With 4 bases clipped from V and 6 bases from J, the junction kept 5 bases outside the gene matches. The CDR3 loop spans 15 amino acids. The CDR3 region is CATSTRTGGGQPQHF. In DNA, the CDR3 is TGTGCCACCAGCACCAGGACAGGGGGCGGTCAGCCCCAGCATTTT.

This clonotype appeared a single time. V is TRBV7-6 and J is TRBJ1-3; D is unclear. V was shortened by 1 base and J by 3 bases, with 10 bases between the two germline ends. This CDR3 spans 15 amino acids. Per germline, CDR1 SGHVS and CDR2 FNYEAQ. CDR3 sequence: CASSLDRNYGNTIYF. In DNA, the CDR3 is TGTGCCAGCAGCTTAGATCGGAATTATGGAAACACCATATATTTT.

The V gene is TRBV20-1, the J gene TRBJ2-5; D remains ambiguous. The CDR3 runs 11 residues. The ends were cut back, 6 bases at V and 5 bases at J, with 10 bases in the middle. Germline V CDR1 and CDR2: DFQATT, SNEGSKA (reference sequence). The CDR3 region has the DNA TGCAGTGCCCTTTACCGGGAGACCCAGTACTTC. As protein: CSALYRETQYF.